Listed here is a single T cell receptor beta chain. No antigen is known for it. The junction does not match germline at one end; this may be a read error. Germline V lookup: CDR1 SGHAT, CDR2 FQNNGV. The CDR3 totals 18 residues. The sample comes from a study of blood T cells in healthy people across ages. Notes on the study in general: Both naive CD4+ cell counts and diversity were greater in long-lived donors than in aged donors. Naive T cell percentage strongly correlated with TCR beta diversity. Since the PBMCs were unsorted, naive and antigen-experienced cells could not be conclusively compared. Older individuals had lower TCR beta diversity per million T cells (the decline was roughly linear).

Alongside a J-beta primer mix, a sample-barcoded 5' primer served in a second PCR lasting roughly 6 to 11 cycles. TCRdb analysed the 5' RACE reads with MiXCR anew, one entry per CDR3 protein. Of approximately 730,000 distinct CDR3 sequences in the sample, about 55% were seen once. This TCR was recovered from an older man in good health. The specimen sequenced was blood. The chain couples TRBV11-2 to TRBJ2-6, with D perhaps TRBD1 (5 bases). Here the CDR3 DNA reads TGTGCCAGCAGCTTATTCCCAGGTGCCCTCTCTGGGGCCGACGTCCTGACTTTC. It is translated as CASSLFPGALSGADVLTF.